This TCR beta chain came from a study of blood T cells in healthy people across ages. Study-wide results and limits: More naive CD4+ cells and higher diversity marked long-lived donors relative to aged donors.

Germline V gene data show CDR1 as MNHNY and CDR2 as SVGAGI (reference sequence). The CDR3 runs 13 residues. The V end was cut by 2 bases, the J end by 5 bases, with 9 bases between. A second PCR of 7 to 11 cycles used a sample-barcoded 5' primer and a J-beta primer mix. TCRdb used MiXCR to reprocess the 5' RACE reads, holding one entry per CDR3 protein. This repertoire shows some 1.6 million distinct CDR3 sequences, approximately 32% found once; its top ten account for around 11%. Details on this clonotype: Its antigen is undetermined.

Sequencing input: blood. V gene TRBV6-6 combines with J gene TRBJ2-5; no reliable D call. The origin of this receptor is a woman under 40 in good health. The CDR3 DNA sequence: TGTGCCAGCAGTTACCTCAACTCGGAGACCCAGTACTTC. Its translation is CASSYLNSETQYF.